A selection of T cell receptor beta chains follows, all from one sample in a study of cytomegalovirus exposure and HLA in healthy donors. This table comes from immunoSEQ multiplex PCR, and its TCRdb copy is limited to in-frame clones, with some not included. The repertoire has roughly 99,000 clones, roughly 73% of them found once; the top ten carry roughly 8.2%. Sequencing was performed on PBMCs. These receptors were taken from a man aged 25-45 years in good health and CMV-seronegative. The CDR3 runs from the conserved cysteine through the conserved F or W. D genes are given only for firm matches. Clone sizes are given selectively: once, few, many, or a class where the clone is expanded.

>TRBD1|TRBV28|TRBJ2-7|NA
CASSLGTGRRYEQYF
TGTGCCAGCAGTCTGGGGACAGGGAGAAGATACGAGCAGTACTTC
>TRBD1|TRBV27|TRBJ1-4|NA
CASRLQGAAEKLFF
TGTGCCAGCAGACTTCAGGGGGCGGCCGAAAAACTGTTTTTT
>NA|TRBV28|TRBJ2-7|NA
CASQGTSYEQYF
TGTGCCAGCCAGGGGACCTCCTACGAGCAGTACTTC
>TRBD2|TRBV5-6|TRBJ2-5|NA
CASSTGLAGVETQYF
TGTGCCAGCAGCACAGGACTAGCGGGAGTGGAGACCCAGTACTTC
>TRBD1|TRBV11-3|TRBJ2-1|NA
CASSPRTGTGDNEQFF
TGTGCCAGCAGCCCGAGGACCGGGACAGGGGACAATGAGCAGTTCTTC
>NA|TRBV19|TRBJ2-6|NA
CASSIVGDSGANVLTF
TGTGCCAGTAGTATAGTAGGGGACTCTGGGGCCAACGTCCTGACTTTC
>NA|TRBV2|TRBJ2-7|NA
CASSDRTNSYEQYF
TGTGCCAGCAGTGATAGGACTAACTCCTACGAGCAGTACTTC
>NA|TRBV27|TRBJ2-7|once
CASSLRGQVLIYEQYF
TGTGCCAGCAGTTTAAGGGGCCAGGTCCTCATTTACGAGCAGTACTTC
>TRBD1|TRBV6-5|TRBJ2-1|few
CASSSALGQGWHEQFF
TGTGCCAGCAGTTCCGCTTTGGGACAGGGATGGCATGAGCAGTTCTTC
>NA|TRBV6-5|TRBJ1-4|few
CASSYVATNEKLFF
TGTGCCAGCAGTTACGTCGCAACTAATGAAAAACTGTTTTTT
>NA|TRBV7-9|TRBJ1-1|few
CASSLEQGGTEAFF
TGTGCCAGCAGCTTAGAACAGGGCGGGACTGAAGCTTTCTTT
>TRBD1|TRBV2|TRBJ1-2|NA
CASSGRGAGGIYGYTF
TGTGCCAGCAGTGGGAGGGGGGCAGGGGGCATTTATGGCTACACCTTC
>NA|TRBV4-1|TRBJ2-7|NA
CASSPRGIRSYEQYF
TGCGCCAGCAGCCCTCGGGGAATCCGATCCTACGAGCAGTACTTC
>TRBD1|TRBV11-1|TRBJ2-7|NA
CASSPTDRGGYEQYF
TGTGCCAGCAGCCCGACCGACAGGGGGGGTTACGAGCAGTACTTC
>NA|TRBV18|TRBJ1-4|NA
CASSPREMVAGEKLFF
TGTGCCAGCTCACCCCGAGAGATGGTGGCGGGTGAAAAACTGTTTTTT
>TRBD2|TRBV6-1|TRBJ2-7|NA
CASKGPRTSGGEQYF
TGTGCCAGCAAGGGTCCCCGGACTAGCGGAGGCGAGCAGTACTTC
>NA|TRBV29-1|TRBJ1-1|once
CSFKHNGMNTEAFF
TGCAGCTTCAAACATAACGGGATGAACACTGAAGCTTTCTTT
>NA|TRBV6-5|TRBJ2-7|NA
CASSYSGGGASYEQYF
TGTGCCAGCAGTTACTCTGGCGGCGGGGCCTCCTACGAGCAGTACTTC
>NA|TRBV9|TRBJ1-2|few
CASSVGLRRQPYGYTF
TGTGCCAGCAGCGTAGGCTTGCGTAGACAGCCCTATGGCTACACCTTC
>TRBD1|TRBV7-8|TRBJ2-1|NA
CASSSRDRSYNEQFF
TGTGCCAGCAGCTCCCGGGACAGGTCCTACAATGAGCAGTTCTTC
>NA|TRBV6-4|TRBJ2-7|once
CASILSGLSSYEQYF
TGTGCCAGCATCCTCTCGGGACTGTCCTCCTACGAGCAGTACTTC
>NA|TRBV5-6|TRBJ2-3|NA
CASSLDGPPSTDTQYF
TGTGCCAGCAGCTTGGATGGGCCTCCCAGCACAGATACGCAGTATTTT
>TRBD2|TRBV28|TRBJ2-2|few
CASLSGGNTGELFF
TGTGCCAGTCTCTCGGGAGGGAACACCGGGGAGCTGTTTTTT
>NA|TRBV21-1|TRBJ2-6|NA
CASRGDSLFGANVLTF
TGTGCCAGCAGGGGGGACAGCTTATTTGGGGCCAACGTCCTGACTTTC
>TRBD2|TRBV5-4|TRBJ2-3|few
CASSPLGAGGMDTQYF
TGTGCCAGCAGCCCCCTAGGAGCGGGGGGAATGGATACGCAGTATTTT
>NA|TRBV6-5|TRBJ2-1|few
CASSYSRGTLGEQFF
TGTGCCAGCAGTTACTCTAGGGGGACCTTAGGTGAGCAGTTCTTC
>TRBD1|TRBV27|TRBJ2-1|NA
CASSLGTGPYNEQFF
TGTGCCAGCAGCTTAGGGACAGGGCCCTACAATGAGCAGTTCTTC
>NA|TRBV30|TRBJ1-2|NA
CAWSGSHGYTF
TGTGCCTGGAGTGGTAGTCATGGCTACACCTTC
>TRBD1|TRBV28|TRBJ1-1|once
CASSPRTGGFTEAFF
TGTGCCAGCAGTCCGCGGACAGGGGGTTTTACTGAAGCTTTCTTT
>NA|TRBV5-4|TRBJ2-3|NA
CASSLGGADTQYF
TGTGCCAGCAGCTTGGGGGGCGCAGATACGCAGTATTTT
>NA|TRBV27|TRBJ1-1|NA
CATHDRTFGSTEAFF
TGTGCCACCCATGACAGGACCTTTGGGAGCACTGAAGCTTTCTTT
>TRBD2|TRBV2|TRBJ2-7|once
CASRKDLGLAYYEQYF
TGTGCCAGCAGGAAGGACTTGGGACTAGCTTACTACGAGCAGTACTTC
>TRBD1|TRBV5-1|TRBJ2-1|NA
CASSLLGQGGHEQFF
TGCGCCAGCAGCTTGTTGGGACAGGGAGGGCATGAGCAGTTCTTC
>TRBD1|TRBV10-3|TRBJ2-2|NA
CAISESKVRGSPGELFF
TGTGCCATCAGTGAGTCGAAGGTCAGGGGGTCTCCCGGGGAGCTGTTTTTT
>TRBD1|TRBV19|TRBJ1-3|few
CASSRGTGGSGNTIYF
TGTGCCAGTAGTAGGGGCACAGGGGGTTCTGGAAACACCATATATTTT